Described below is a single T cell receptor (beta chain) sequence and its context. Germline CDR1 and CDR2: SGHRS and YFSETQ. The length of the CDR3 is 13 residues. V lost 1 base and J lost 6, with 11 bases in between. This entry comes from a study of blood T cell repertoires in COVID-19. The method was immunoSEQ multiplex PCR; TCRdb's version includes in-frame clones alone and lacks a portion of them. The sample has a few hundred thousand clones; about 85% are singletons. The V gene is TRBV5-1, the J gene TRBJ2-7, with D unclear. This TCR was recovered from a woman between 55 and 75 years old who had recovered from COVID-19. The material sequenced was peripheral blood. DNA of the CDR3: TGCGCCAGCAGCTTGCCCCCCAAGCCCGAGCAGTACTTC. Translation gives CASSLPPKPEQYF.